Listed below are T cell receptor beta chains from one sample, sequenced in a study of blood T cell repertoires in COVID-19. Sequencing was performed with immunoSEQ multiplex PCR; in TCRdb, only in-frame clones are kept and a portion is missing. The table has under 300,000 clones, less than 90% seen once. The specimen was peripheral blood. These receptors came from a man aged 55 to 69 with acute or convalescent COVID-19. Both conserved end residues are part of each CDR3. Fields, in order: J gene, V gene, clone size, D gene, CDR3 DNA, CDR3 protein. A D gene is named only where the DNA matches it firmly. Where a row states a size, it is once, few, many or the class of an expanded clone; other rows omit it.

j_call: TRBJ2-2; v_call: TRBV30; clone_size: NA; d_call: TRBD2; cdr3_nt: TGTGCCTGGCGGGGGGGGACGAACACCGGGGAGCTGTTTTTT; cdr3_aa: CAWRGGTNTGELFF
j_call: TRBJ2-5; v_call: TRBV29-1; clone_size: NA; d_call: TRBD2; cdr3_nt: TGCAGCGTTGAGACCGCGGGGGGAGTCCAAGAGACCCAGTACTTC; cdr3_aa: CSVETAGGVQETQYF
j_call: TRBJ2-7; v_call: TRBV15; clone_size: few; d_call: NA; cdr3_nt: TGTGCCACCAGCAGAGATCTAGTCAGCGAGCAGTACTTC; cdr3_aa: CATSRDLVSEQYF
j_call: TRBJ2-2; v_call: TRBV27; clone_size: NA; d_call: TRBD2; cdr3_nt: TGTGCCAGCAGTGGCCGGGGGGTCGGGACTAGCGGGAGACGCACCGGGGAGCTGTTTTTT; cdr3_aa: CASSGRGVGTSGRRTGELFF
j_call: TRBJ1-4; v_call: TRBV25-1; clone_size: NA; d_call: TRBD1; cdr3_nt: TGTGCCAGCAGTGAAACCGAGACAGGGGCCAATGAAAAACTGTTTTTT; cdr3_aa: CASSETETGANEKLFF
j_call: TRBJ1-1; v_call: TRBV7-9; clone_size: NA; d_call: TRBD1; cdr3_nt: TGTGCCAGCAGCCCCCGCCCGACAGGGGGTACTGAAGCTTTCTTT; cdr3_aa: CASSPRPTGGTEAFF
j_call: TRBJ1-6; v_call: TRBV10-3; clone_size: NA; d_call: NA; cdr3_nt: TGTGCCATCAACAACGGTGCAGGGAATTCACCCCTCCACTTT; cdr3_aa: CAINNGAGNSPLHF
j_call: TRBJ2-1; v_call: TRBV28; clone_size: NA; d_call: TRBD2; cdr3_nt: TGTGCCAGCAGTCGGCTAGCGGGAGAGCTCCCCAATGAGCAGTTCTTC; cdr3_aa: CASSRLAGELPNEQFF
j_call: TRBJ2-3; v_call: TRBV6-2/TRBV6-3; clone_size: NA; d_call: NA; cdr3_nt: TGTGCCAGCAGTATCCCTGAGGTGATGGCCCGGGGAGATACGCAGTATTTT; cdr3_aa: CASSIPEVMARGDTQYF
j_call: TRBJ1-1; v_call: TRBV19; clone_size: NA; d_call: NA; cdr3_nt: TGTGCCAGTATGGGTCAGGGGTTGCGAGCTTTCTTT; cdr3_aa: CASMGQGLRAFF
j_call: TRBJ2-3; v_call: TRBV11-2; clone_size: NA; d_call: TRBD2; cdr3_nt: TGTGCCAGCAGCCCGAAAATAGCGGGAGCCTACACAGATACGCAGTATTTT; cdr3_aa: CASSPKIAGAYTDTQYF
j_call: TRBJ2-2; v_call: TRBV7-9; clone_size: few; d_call: TRBD1; cdr3_nt: TGTGCAGCAGCCCCGGCAGGCGTATTCGGACAGGGCGCCGGGGAGCTGTTTTTT; cdr3_aa: CAAAPAGVFGQGAGELFF
j_call: TRBJ2-7; v_call: TRBV28; clone_size: NA; d_call: TRBD1; cdr3_nt: TGTGCCAGCAGCCCTAGGATCAGGACAGGGTCCTACGAGCAGTACTTC; cdr3_aa: CASSPRIRTGSYEQYF
j_call: TRBJ2-7; v_call: TRBV10-3; clone_size: NA; d_call: NA; cdr3_nt: TGTGCCATCATGGACAACTCCTACGAGCAGTACTTC; cdr3_aa: CAIMDNSYEQYF
j_call: TRBJ1-5; v_call: TRBV28; clone_size: few; d_call: NA; cdr3_nt: TGTGCCAGCAGTACTAGCCGGGGTACCAATCAGCCCCAGCATTTT; cdr3_aa: CASSTSRGTNQPQHF
j_call: TRBJ1-3; v_call: TRBV19; clone_size: NA; d_call: NA; cdr3_nt: TGTGCCAGTAGTTCCGGGTCAGGAAACACCATATATTTT; cdr3_aa: CASSSGSGNTIYF
j_call: TRBJ2-1; v_call: TRBV4-1; clone_size: NA; d_call: TRBD2; cdr3_nt: TGCGCCAGCAGCCAAACAACGACTAGTAGCGGGATTAACTCCTACAATGAGCAGTTCTTC; cdr3_aa: CASSQTTTSSGINSYNEQFF
j_call: TRBJ2-2; v_call: TRBV19; clone_size: NA; d_call: TRBD1; cdr3_nt: TGTGCCAGTAGTTGGGACAGGGAGAACACCGGGGAGCTGTTTTTT; cdr3_aa: CASSWDRENTGELFF
j_call: TRBJ1-4; v_call: TRBV15; clone_size: NA; d_call: NA; cdr3_nt: TGTGCCACCAGCAGAGATCAGGACAGCCTTAATGAAAAACTGTTTTTT; cdr3_aa: CATSRDQDSLNEKLFF
j_call: TRBJ2-3; v_call: TRBV11-3; clone_size: NA; d_call: NA; cdr3_nt: TGTGCCAGCAGTTACAGGCTTAGCACAGATACGCAGTATTTT; cdr3_aa: CASSYRLSTDTQYF
j_call: TRBJ2-7; v_call: TRBV11-2; clone_size: NA; d_call: NA; cdr3_nt: TGTGCCAGCAGCTTAGATAGTGTCCCCACGAACGAGCAGTACTTC; cdr3_aa: CASSLDSVPTNEQYF
j_call: TRBJ1-2; v_call: TRBV3-1/TRBV3-2; clone_size: NA; d_call: NA; cdr3_nt: TGTGCCAGCAGCCAAGGATCAGGGTTTAACTATGGCTACACCTTC; cdr3_aa: CASSQGSGFNYGYTF
j_call: TRBJ2-1; v_call: TRBV5-4; clone_size: NA; d_call: TRBD2; cdr3_nt: TGTGCCAGCAGCTTGGGCGGGAGGGCCGGGAATGAGCAGTTCTTC; cdr3_aa: CASSLGGRAGNEQFF
j_call: TRBJ1-3; v_call: TRBV2; clone_size: NA; d_call: NA; cdr3_nt: TGTGCCAGCAGTTTCCCCGGGGGAACTGGAAACACCATATATTTT; cdr3_aa: CASSFPGGTGNTIYF
j_call: TRBJ1-2; v_call: TRBV5-1; clone_size: NA; d_call: TRBD1; cdr3_nt: TGCGCCAGCAGCTTGGCCGGGACAGGGAATGGCTACACCTTC; cdr3_aa: CASSLAGTGNGYTF
j_call: TRBJ2-6; v_call: TRBV30; clone_size: NA; d_call: TRBD1; cdr3_nt: TGTGCCTGGAGCCGGTCCGGGACAGGGGGACTGGTGGGGGCCAACGTCCTGACTTTC; cdr3_aa: CAWSRSGTGGLVGANVLTF
j_call: TRBJ2-1; v_call: TRBV9; clone_size: NA; d_call: NA; cdr3_nt: TGTGCCAGCAGCTCCCCGCCCCCAGACCGGGATGAGCAGTTCTTC; cdr3_aa: CASSSPPPDRDEQFF
j_call: TRBJ2-6; v_call: TRBV10-3; clone_size: NA; d_call: NA; cdr3_nt: TGTGCCATCGAACAGAATCCTGGGGCCAACGTCCTGACTTTC; cdr3_aa: CAIEQNPGANVLTF
j_call: TRBJ2-1; v_call: TRBV19; clone_size: NA; d_call: TRBD1; cdr3_nt: TGTGCCAGTAGGACCGCAGGGGGATCCAATGAGCAGTTCTTC; cdr3_aa: CASRTAGGSNEQFF
j_call: TRBJ2-7; v_call: TRBV6-5; clone_size: NA; d_call: NA; cdr3_nt: TGTGCCACCATAGACCCGGGTTTCTCCTACGAGCAGTACTTC; cdr3_aa: CATIDPGFSYEQYF
j_call: TRBJ2-5; v_call: TRBV6-5; clone_size: NA; d_call: NA; cdr3_nt: TGTGCCAGCAGTTTCGCGGAGACCCAGTACTTC; cdr3_aa: CASSFAETQYF